This T cell receptor (beta chain) was documented in a study of blood T cell repertoires in COVID-19. Turning to the study itself: Donors in the United States, Italy and Spain gave samples during acute or convalescent COVID-19. T cells, B-cell-depleted T cells, or PBMCs supplied cDNA or gDNA.

Germline CDR1 MNHEY, CDR2 SMNVEV (reference sequence). Trimming cost V 8 bases and J 0 bases; bases outside gene matches: 6. The CDR3 covers 16 residues. Methods used by the authors: Nucleated cell counts were estimated from reference gene primer amplification. Assay used: immunoSEQ multiplex PCR; TCRdb lists only in-frame clones, some missing. D and trimming come from the DNA, and the V and J calls and clone size come from that table. This table holds about 190,000 clones, around 83% found once. This clonotype was obtained from a man aged 50-60 years with active or convalescent COVID-19. Material: peripheral blood. The rearrangement links TRBV27 to TRBJ2-6; 8 nucleotides line up with TRBD1. CDR3 in DNA: TGTGCCAGCCGCCGTACAGGGGGCTCTGGGGCCAACGTCCTGACTTTC. Translated: CASRRTGGSGANVLTF.